This T cell receptor (beta chain) was captured in a study of T-cell reconstitution after alpha-beta-depleted transplantation in children. The V gene's germline CDR1 is LNHDA and CDR2 SQIVND (reference sequence). The CDR3 extends over 13 amino acids. Trimming pared 6 bases from V and 6 bases from J, leaving 14 bases between. Unique molecular identifiers were used to barcode this TCRbeta library. TCRdb redid the calling of the PCR reads with MiXCR, one entry per CDR3 protein. The top ten hold less than 4.5% of the sample, which has about 610,000 distinct CDR3 sequences, over 9.5% seen once. The sequences come from PBMCs from the stem cell graft donor, collected from the stem cell graft. The chain combines TRBV19 with TRBJ1-1; perhaps TRBD1 as D (6 bases). The clonotype was recovered from a human donor who donated a stem cell graft to a child with acute myeloid leukemia. This CDR3 is CASRQGLDAEAFF. CDR3 DNA sequence: TGTGCCAGTAGACAGGGTTTAGACGCTGAAGCTTTCTTT.